This entry concerns a single T cell receptor beta chain. These data originate in a study of blood T cell repertoires in COVID-19. Study details: PBMCs, B-cell-depleted T cells, or T cells provided the cDNA or gDNA that made up the material.

Using immunoSEQ multiplex PCR, the repertoire was profiled, and TCRdb retains in-frame clones only, with some absent. The profile covers about 260,000 clones, with roughly 84% appearing a single time and over 8.5% taken by the ten largest. This TCR derives from a human donor in a cohort sampled during active COVID-19. The source material was peripheral blood.

The CDR3 protein is CASSIAGIYYGYTF. The DNA of the CDR3 is TGTGCCAGTAGTATTGCAGGGATTTACTATGGCTACACCTTC. This sequence joins TRBV19 and TRBJ1-2, with D possibly TRBD1 on 5 matching bases. This CDR3 comprises 14 residues. CDR1 LNHDA and CDR2 SQIVND come from the germline V gene (reference sequence). Trimming pared 3 bases from V and 3 bases from J, leaving 11 bases between.